The 21 T cell receptor beta chains below were found in one sample sequenced in a study of T-cell memory formation after mild COVID-19. One entry per CDR3 protein, called by TCRdb with MiXCR from the 5' RACE reads. The sample contains some 450,000 distinct CDR3 sequences, more than 15% of which appear only once. Material: PBMCs or a T cell subset sorted from them (not recorded which). The source of these receptors is a man aged 18 to 35 who had mild COVID-19 (a few samples of this study predate the infection). Cell type and time point are not known.

The J gene is TRBJ2-1, the V gene TRBV20-1, with D tentatively TRBD2 (6 bases). Germline CDR1 is DFQATT and CDR2 is SNEGSKA (reference sequence). The CDR3 contains 15 residues. Trimming stripped 2 bases from V and 2 bases from J, with 13 bases between. The CDR3 DNA reads TGCAGTGCTAGACGGGGCCAGCGGGCCTACAATGAGCAGTTCTTC. Its translation: CSARRGQRAYNEQFF.

This clonotype was found a few times. The chain uses TRBV4-3 and TRBJ1-2; D might be TRBD1 (5 bases). The V end was cut by 0 bases, the J end by 8 bases, with 13 bases between. This CDR3 has 14 amino acids. CDR1 LGHNA and CDR2 YSLEER come from the germline V gene. DNA for the CDR3: TGCGCCAGCAGCCAAGATAGGGACCGCCGGGGCTACACCTTC. Translation: CASSQDRDRRGYTF.

The V gene is TRBV27, the J gene TRBJ1-1; D ambiguous. Trimming removed 4 bases from V and 4 bases from J, with 13 bases in between. CDR3 size: 14 residues. Germline CDR1 MNHEY, CDR2 SMNVEV (reference sequence). DNA of the CDR3: TGTGCCAGCAGTTATCGGCAGGATAGCACTGAAGCTTTCTTT. Protein product: CASSYRQDSTEAFF.

This clonotype was counted between two and nine times. The V and J genes are TRBV7-6 and TRBJ1-6, with TRBD1 as a possible D gene (6 bases). The CDR3 runs 18 residues. Germline-derived CDR1 and CDR2 are SGHVS and FNYEAQ. Trimming left V 5 bases short and J 6 bases short, with 23 bases between. The CDR3 DNA reads as TGTGCCAGCAGCCCCGGGAGGGGGACATGGATAAGTAATTCACCCCTCCACTTT. Protein product: CASSPGRGTWISNSPLHF.

The rearrangement uses TRBV10-3 and TRBJ1-4; unclear D gene. In germline, CDR1 is ENHRY, CDR2 SYGVKD. The CDR3 is 14 amino acids. Deletions cut 3 bases from V and 0 bases from J, with 5 bases between. This chain's CDR3 is CAISDDATNEKLFF. In DNA, the CDR3 is TGTGCCATCAGTGATGATGCAACTAATGAAAAACTGTTTTTT.

There are a few counts of this clonotype. The chain recombines TRBV6-5 with TRBJ2-3; weak D call: TRBD2 (6 bases). Germline V gene data show CDR1 as MNHEY and CDR2 as SVGAGI. V was shortened by 2 bases and J by 0 bases, with 15 bases between the two germline ends. This CDR3 has 17 amino acids. CDR3 protein: CASSYGFRTMSTDTQYF. CDR3 sequence (DNA): TGTGCCAGCAGTTACGGCTTCAGGACTATGAGCACAGATACGCAGTATTTT.

This sequence joins TRBV6-1 and TRBJ2-7; 7 positions match TRBD1. After removal of 6 bases from V and 0 bases from J, the junction contained 5 bases not matched to a gene. Germline V gene lookup returns CDR1 MNHNS and CDR2 SASEGT. The CDR3 extends over 14 amino acids. CDR3 sequence: CASRTGFHSYEQYV. The CDR3 DNA reads TGTGCCAGCAGGACAGGGTTCCACTCCTACGAGCAGTACGTC.

There are a few counts of this clonotype. DNA of the CDR3: TGTGCCAGCAGTCCACTCACTTCAGGGAGCGAGCAGTACGTC. It encodes CASSPLTSGSEQYV. V is TRBV6-1 and J is TRBJ2-7, with D tentatively TRBD1 or TRBD2 (5 bases each). V was trimmed by 5 bases and J by 6 bases, leaving 17 bases between them. The CDR3 covers 14 residues. The germline CDR1 and CDR2 sequences are MNHNS and SASEGT.

The rearrangement links TRBV7-2 to TRBJ2-6; 11 bases agree with TRBD1. The trim removed 0 bases at V and 3 bases at J, leaving 4 bases unmatched. Germline V lookup: CDR1 SGHTA, CDR2 FQGNSA. This CDR3 is 18 amino acids long. CDR3 bases: TGTGCCAGCAGCTTAGCCGGGACAGGGGGAGGTGGGGCCAACGTCCTGACTTTC. This translates into CASSLAGTGGGGANVLTF.

This clonotype was counted ten times or more. The chain links TRBV20-1 to TRBJ2-5; the D is unclear. CDR1 DFQATT and CDR2 SNEGSKA come from the germline V gene (reference sequence). This CDR3 is built from 13 residues. Trimming left V 3 bases short and J 0 bases short, with 8 bases between. The CDR3 region has the DNA TGCAGTGCTAGCGGGCCAAACCAAGAGACCCAGTACTTC. Its translation: CSASGPNQETQYF.

This clonotype was detected only a few times. The CDR3 sequence: CASSLGLTKNIQYF. As DNA, the CDR3 is TGCGCCAGCAGCTTAGGTTTGACCAAAAACATTCAGTACTTC. This chain joins TRBV5-1 and TRBJ2-4, with D unresolved. The germline gives CDR1 SGHRS, CDR2 YFSETQ. The CDR3 extends over 14 amino acids. The ends were cut back, 2 bases at V and 2 bases at J, with 8 bases in the middle.

This clonotype has more than one count but fewer than ten. The chain recombines TRBV5-1 with TRBJ2-1; D perhaps matches TRBD2 (6 bases). Germline CDR1 reads SGHRS; CDR2 reads YFSETQ. This CDR3 has 19 amino acids. The ends were cut back, 0 bases at V and 5 bases at J, with 24 bases in the middle. DNA of the CDR3: TGCGCCAGCAGCTTGGCTACGGACTACCCTCTTTCGGGGGACAATGAGCAGTTCTTC. As protein: CASSLATDYPLSGDNEQFF.

V and J are TRBV5-1 and TRBJ1-1, with 8 bases fitting TRBD1. The germline CDR1 and CDR2 sequences are SGHRS and YFSETQ. The CDR3 length is 12 residues. Trimming took 6 bases from V and 7 from J; bases not matched to a gene: 5. DNA of the CDR3: TGCGCCAGCACCGGGACAGGCCGTGAAGCTTTCTTT. It encodes CASTGTGREAFF.

This chain joins TRBV5-5 and TRBJ1-2; 9 bases map to TRBD1. This CDR3 region has 17 residues. The J segment lost 3 bases and the V segment lost 5 bases, leaving 14 bases of the junction unmatched. Germline V gives CDR1 SGHKS, CDR2 YYEKEE (reference sequence). The CDR3 DNA reads as TGTGCCAGCAGGAGTTGGGACCGGGACAGGGAAGACTATGGCTACACCTTC. Translated, it gives CASRSWDRDREDYGYTF.

The V and J genes are TRBV7-2 and TRBJ1-1; 7 bases are shared with TRBD1. The germline V gene has CDR1 SGHTA and CDR2 FQGNSA. The J segment lost 5 bases and the V segment lost 7 bases, leaving 16 bases of the junction unmatched. The CDR3 is made up of 16 amino acids. CDR3: CASNRDSVMSPTEAFF. Written as DNA, the CDR3 is TGTGCCAGCAACCGGGACAGCGTCATGTCCCCTACTGAAGCTTTCTTT.

The CDR3 region has the DNA TGTGCCATCAGCGAGGGTTCTCTGTCCCCAGCTTTCTTT. Residues: CAISEGSLSPAFF. V is TRBV10-3 and J is TRBJ1-1; no firm D call. The CDR3 is 13 amino acids. Germline lookup yields CDR1 ENHRY and CDR2 SYGVKD. V was pared by 6 bases and J by 10 bases, with 18 bases between.

The rearrangement joins TRBV7-9 to TRBJ1-6; 9 bases fit TRBD1. CDR1 and CDR2 (germline): SEHNR, FQNEAQ (reference sequence). CDR3 size: 17 residues. V was clipped by 4 bases and J by 9 bases; unmatched bases: 13. The CDR3 here is CASSSPERTGEFSPLHF. The CDR3 DNA is TGTGCCAGCAGCTCCCCGGAACGGACAGGGGAATTTTCACCCCTCCACTTT.

CDR3 residues: CSVATGVNSPLHF. The CDR3 coding sequence is TGCAGCGTTGCTACAGGGGTTAATTCACCCCTCCACTTT. The chain uses TRBV29-1 and TRBJ1-6, with 7 bases matching TRBD1. The CDR3 is 13 amino acids. V dropped 4 bases and J dropped 6; count of bases not matched to a gene: 3. Germline CDR1 and CDR2: SQVTM and ANQGSEA.

In its sample, this clonotype was seen a few times. The chain links TRBV2 to TRBJ2-1, with no clear D. The germline V gene encodes CDR1 SNHLY and CDR2 FYNNEI. The CDR3 covers 14 residues. V shed 1 base and J shed 6 bases, with 10 bases lying between them. In DNA, the CDR3 is TGTGCCAGCAGTGAAGGCCTAACCAGCAATGAGCAGTTCTTC. It encodes CASSEGLTSNEQFF.

The table lists this clonotype with many counts. The chain links TRBV6-2 or TRBV6-3 to TRBJ2-3, with D perhaps TRBD2 (6 bases). CDR3 length equals 14 residues. Between the trimmed V and J ends, which lost 2 bases and 4 bases, there was a span of 10 bases. From germline, CDR1 is MNHEY and CDR2 SVGEGT. The CDR3: CASSYGGSADTQYF. CDR3 in DNA: TGTGCCAGCAGTTACGGGGGGTCGGCAGATACGCAGTATTTT.

The table lists this clonotype with many counts. V gene TRBV7-2 combines with J gene TRBJ2-1, with a weak D call TRBD1 (7 bases). The V and J ends lost 0 bases and 6 bases respectively, with 9 bases between them. Germline V gives CDR1 SGHTA, CDR2 FQGNSA. CDR3 length: 14 residues. The CDR3 DNA reads TGTGCCAGCAGCTTAGCCAGGGGGGCCAATGAGCAGTTCTTC. Its translation: CASSLARGANEQFF.